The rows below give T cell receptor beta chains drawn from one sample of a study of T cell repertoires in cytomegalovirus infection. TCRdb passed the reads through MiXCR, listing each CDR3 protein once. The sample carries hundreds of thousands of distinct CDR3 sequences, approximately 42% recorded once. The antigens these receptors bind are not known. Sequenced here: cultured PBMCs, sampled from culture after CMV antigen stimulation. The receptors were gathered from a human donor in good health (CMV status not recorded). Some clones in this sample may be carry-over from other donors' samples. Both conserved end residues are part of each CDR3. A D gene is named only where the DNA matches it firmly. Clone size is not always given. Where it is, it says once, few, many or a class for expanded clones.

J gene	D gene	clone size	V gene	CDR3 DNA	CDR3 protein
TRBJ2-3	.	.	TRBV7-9	TGTGCCAGCAGCTTAGCCACTCCCGCACAGTTAGATACGCAGTATTTT	CASSLATPAQLDTQYF
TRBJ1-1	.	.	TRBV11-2	TGTGCCAGCAGCCCTCGTCGGGGGACCTTGAACACTGAAGCTTTCTTT	CASSPRRGTLNTEAFF
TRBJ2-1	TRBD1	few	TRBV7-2	TGTGCCAGCAGTTTAAGGGGGCTACAGGGCAATGAGCAGTTCTTC	CASSLRGLQGNEQFF
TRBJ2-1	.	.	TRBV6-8	TGTGCCAGCAGGGCTACCCGGGGACTCTCCTACAATGAGCAGTTCTTC	CASRATRGLSYNEQFF
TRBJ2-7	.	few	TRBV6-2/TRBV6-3	TGTGCCAGCAGTTACCCGGTGAGGCGGGGAGGCTTCGAGCAGTACTTC	CASSYPVRRGGFEQYF
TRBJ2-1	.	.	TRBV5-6	TGTGCCAGCAGCTTGGGACAGGAGTCTTACAATGAGCAGTTCTTC	CASSLGQESYNEQFF
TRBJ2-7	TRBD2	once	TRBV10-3	TGTGCCATCAGTGATTCGGGAGGAGGTGAGCAGTACTTC	CAISDSGGGEQYF
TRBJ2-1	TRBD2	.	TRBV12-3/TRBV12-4	TGTGCCAGCAGTTTTTCGGCGGGGGGGCAGTTCTTC	CASSFSAGGQFF
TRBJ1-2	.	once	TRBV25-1	TGTGCCAGCAGGAAGGACGGCTATGGCTACACCTTC	CASRKDGYGYTF
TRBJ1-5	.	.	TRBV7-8	TGTGCCAGCAGCTCGCAGGGGAGGAGCAATCAGCCCCAGCATTTT	CASSSQGRSNQPQHF
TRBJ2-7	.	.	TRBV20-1	TGCAGTGCTAGAGATATCCGCAGGGTGTTCGCTTACGAGCAGTACTTC	CSARDIRRVFAYEQYF
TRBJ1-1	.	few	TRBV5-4	TGTGCCAGCAGTTTTGGGGGTCCTGAGGCTTTCTTT	CASSFGGPEAFF
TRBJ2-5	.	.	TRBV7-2	TGTGCCAGCAGCTTTGGTTCAGGGGTCGAGACCCAGTACTTC	CASSFGSGVETQYF
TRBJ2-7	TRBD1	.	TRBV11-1	TGTGCCAGCAGCTCCTCAGGGGGCGGACCTTACGAGCAGTACTTC	CASSSSGGGPYEQYF
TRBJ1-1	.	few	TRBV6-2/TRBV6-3	TGTGCCAGCAGCCTCATCTTAAACACGAACACTGAAGCTTTCTTT	CASSLILNTNTEAFF
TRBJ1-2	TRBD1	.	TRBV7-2	TGTGCCAGCAGAGCCGGGACAGCCTATGGCTACACCTTC	CASRAGTAYGYTF
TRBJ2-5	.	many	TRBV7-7	TGTGCCAGCAGCTCAAACATTGGACAACAAGAGACCCAGTACTTC	CASSSNIGQQETQYF
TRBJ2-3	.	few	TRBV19	TGTGCCAGTAGGAATAGCGAACCAGATACGCAGTATTTT	CASRNSEPDTQYF
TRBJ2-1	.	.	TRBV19	TGTGCCAGTAGTATAGTCCCCTGGGCGAGCTCCTACAATGAGCAGTTCTTC	CASSIVPWASSYNEQFF
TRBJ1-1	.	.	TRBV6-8	TGTGCCAGCTCTGATTTGGCGACTGAAGCTTTCTTT	CASSDLATEAFF
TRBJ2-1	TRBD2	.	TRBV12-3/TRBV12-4	TGTGCCAGCAGTTTAACCACTAGCGGGGGATACAATGAGCAGTTCTTC	CASSLTTSGGYNEQFF
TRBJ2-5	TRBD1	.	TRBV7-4	TGTGCCAGCAGACAAGGCCGCCCGGGACAGTACCAAGAGACCCAGTACTTC	CASRQGRPGQYQETQYF
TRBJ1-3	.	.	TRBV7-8	TGTGCCAGCAGCTTAGGGGGCGATGGCACCATATATTTT	CASSLGGDGTIYF
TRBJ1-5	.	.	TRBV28	TGTGCCAGCAGTTCTCTTTCGCGGTCCCAATATCAGCCCCAGCATTTT	CASSSLSRSQYQPQHF
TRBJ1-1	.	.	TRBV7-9	TGTGCCAGCAGCTTAGCTCCAGCCGAAGCTTTCTTT	CASSLAPAEAFF
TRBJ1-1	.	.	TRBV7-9	TGTGCCAGCAGCCACCTGAGGGGGGGAACTGAAGCTTTCTTT	CASSHLRGGTEAFF
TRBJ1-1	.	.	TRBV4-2	TGTGCCAGCAGCCAACCCCGGGGGAACACTGAAGCTTTCTTT	CASSQPRGNTEAFF
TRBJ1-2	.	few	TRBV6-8	TGTGCCAGCTCCATTGGGCAGGCTCATAACTATGGCTACACCTTC	CASSIGQAHNYGYTF
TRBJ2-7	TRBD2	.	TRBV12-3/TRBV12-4	TGTGCCAGCAGTCCCGGGCCCCCGACTAGCAACGAGCAGTACTTC	CASSPGPPTSNEQYF
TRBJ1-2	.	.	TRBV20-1	TGCAGTGTAAAGGAGGGCCGGGAAGGGTATGGCTACACCTTC	CSVKEGREGYGYTF
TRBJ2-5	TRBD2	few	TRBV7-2	TGTGCCACCAGATCGGGGGGGGGGCGAAAGACCCAGTACTTC	CATRSGGGRKTQYF
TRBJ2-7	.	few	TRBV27	TGTGCCAGCAGTCCGCCTCCAGGGGTCCTCCGGGGTGAGCAGTACTTC	CASSPPPGVLRGEQYF
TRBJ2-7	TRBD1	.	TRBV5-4	TGTGCCAGCAGCGGCCCCGGGACAGGGCCCTACGAGCAGTACTTC	CASSGPGTGPYEQYF
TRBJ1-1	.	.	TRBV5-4	TGTGCCAGCAGCCGAGACAACACTGAAGCTTTCTTT	CASSRDNTEAFF
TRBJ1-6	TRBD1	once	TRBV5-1	TGCGCCAGCAGCGAGGACAGGGGAAATAATTCACCCCTCCACTTT	CASSEDRGNNSPLHF
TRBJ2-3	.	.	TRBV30	TGTGCCTGGAGTGGGACTCAACGGGCTACGCAGTATTTT	CAWSGTQRATQYF